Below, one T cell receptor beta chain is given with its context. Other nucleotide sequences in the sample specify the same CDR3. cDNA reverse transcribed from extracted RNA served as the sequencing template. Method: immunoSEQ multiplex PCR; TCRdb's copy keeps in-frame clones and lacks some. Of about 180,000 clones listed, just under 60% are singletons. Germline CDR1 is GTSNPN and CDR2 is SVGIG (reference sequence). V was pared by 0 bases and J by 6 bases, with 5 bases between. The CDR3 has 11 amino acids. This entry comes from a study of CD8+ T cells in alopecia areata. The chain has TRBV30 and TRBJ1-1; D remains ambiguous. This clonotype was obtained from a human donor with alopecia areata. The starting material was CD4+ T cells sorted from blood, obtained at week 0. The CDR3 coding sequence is TGTGCCTGGAGTGTGAGGTCTGAAGCTTTCTTT. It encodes CAWSVRSEAFF. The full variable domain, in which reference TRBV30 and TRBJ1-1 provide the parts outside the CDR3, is SQTIHQWPATLVQPVGSPLSLECTVEGTSNPNLYWYRQAAGRGLQLLFYSVGIGQISSEVPQNLSASRPQDRQFILSSKKLLLSDSGFYLCAWSVRSEAFFGQGTRLTVV.